This T cell receptor (beta chain) is from a study of T cells expressing NK-cell markers. Study summary: According to the study, TCR beta repertoires originated from sorted CD3+CD56+NKG2C+, CD3+CD56+NKG2C- and CD3+CD56-NKG2C+ T cells.

Regarding the study as a whole: The study found these clonotypes also leading the CD3+CD56-NKG2C+ fraction in a few donors.

The CDR3 totals 16 residues. Germline V gene data show CDR1 as SQVTM and CDR2 as ANQGSEA. TCRdb re-called the 5' RACE reads and shows each CDR3 protein once, DNA omitted. This sample carries around 380,000 distinct CDR3 sequences, with about 11% going to the ten biggest clones. Regarding this clonotype: Antigen specificity is unknown.

The source is a woman in her fifties or sixties in good health. Material: blood T cells: a sorted CD56 or NKG2C T cell subset, CD4+ or CD8+ T cells, or bulk PBMC T cells (not recorded which). This sequence joins TRBV29-1 and TRBJ2-2; the D gene TCRdb calls, TRBD1, cannot be checked with no DNA. This CDR3 reads CSVMRRPGGPRGELFF.